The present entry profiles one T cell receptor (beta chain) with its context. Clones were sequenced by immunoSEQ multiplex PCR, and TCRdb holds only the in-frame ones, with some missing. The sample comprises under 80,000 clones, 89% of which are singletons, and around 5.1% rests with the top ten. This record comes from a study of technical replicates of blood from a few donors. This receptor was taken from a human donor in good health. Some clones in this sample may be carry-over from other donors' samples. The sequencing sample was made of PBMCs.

The CDR3 coding sequence is TGTGCCAGCAGCTTAAGTGTTCGGGGTTCCTACAATGAGCAGTTCTTC. It translates to CASSLSVRGSYNEQFF. The chain carries TRBV5-5 and TRBJ2-1, with D possibly being TRBD2 (5 bases). V was clipped by 2 bases and J by 1 base, with 13 bases between them. The germline gives CDR1 SGHKS, CDR2 YYEKEE (reference sequence). The CDR3 contains 16 residues.